The subject of this entry is one T cell receptor beta chain. Its antigen remains unknown. The sample comes from a study of human T cells and chemical hapten exposure. Study in general: Per-sample TCR yield variability stemmed mainly from small pooled library volume differences. The study's findings and limits: High-frequency TCRs, those above 1 in 1000, stayed the same after DPC sensitization.

Documented time point: healthy volunteer bleed at 2 weeks. Total RNA extraction was carried out from unfractionated whole blood. Library construction involved attaching unique molecular identifiers to individual cDNA molecules, which allowed quantitative, reproducible TCR counting. TCRdb independently ran MiXCR on the RACE reads; one entry per CDR3 protein. The sample yields about 130,000 distinct CDR3 sequences, approximately 8.3% seen once. V gave up 2 bases and J gave up 5 bases; unmatched junction bases: 5. The germline V gene encodes CDR1 LGHDT and CDR2 YNNKEL (reference sequence). The CDR3 has 16 amino acids.

The genes are TRBV3-1 and TRBJ2-2, with 10 bases that match TRBD2. This sequence was found in a male donor in good health. Some clones in this sample may be carry-over from other donors' samples. The sequenced sample was whole blood. CDR3 amino acids: CASSQPHSGGTGELFF. In DNA form, the CDR3 reads TGTGCCAGCAGCCAACCGCATAGCGGGGGGACCGGGGAGCTGTTTTTT.